This entry concerns a single TCR beta chain. The CDR3 is made up of 11 amino acids. Germline assignment: CDR1 GTSNPN and CDR2 SVGIG (reference sequence). Trimming stripped 0 bases from V and 12 bases from J, with 8 bases between. This record belongs to a study of shared clonotypes between healthy human individuals. TCRdb's copy holds only in-frame clones and misses some; the assay was immunoSEQ multiplex PCR. The sample has 2 million to 2.5 million clones, over 85% seen once. This clonotype was obtained from a man younger than 35 in good health. Some clones in this sample may be carry-over from other donors' samples. Sequenced material: naive CD4+ T cells from PBMCs. Indicated subset: CD45RA+ positively selected. V and J are TRBV30 and TRBJ1-4; D is perhaps TRBD1 (5 bases). CDR3 DNA: TGTGCCTGGAGTGTTAAAGGGGAACTGTTTTTT. It translates to CAWSVKGELFF.